Listed here are 21 T cell receptor beta chains from one sample, sequenced in a study of TIL therapy for anti-PD-1-resistant metastatic lung cancer. Time point: pre-treatment sample, taken before nivolumab and TIL therapy. The tumor samples were excised metastases, mostly pleural nodules or supraclavicular lymph nodes. The immunoSEQ assay was v3. The data were produced by immunoSEQ multiplex PCR, yet TCRdb's version contains in-frame clones alone and is incomplete. The data contain around 45,000 clones, less than 75% of them singletons. Sequences were derived from tumor tissue, sampled at baseline. These receptors all stem from a person aged 25-85 years with non-small cell lung cancer.

The V call is TRBV21-1, the J call TRBJ2-7. TRBV21-1 has pseudogene status. The CDR3 length is 11 residues. Here the CDR3 DNA reads TGTGCTAGTGACCCTTCCTACGAGCAGTACTTC. The encoded protein is CASDPSYEQYF.

The CDR3 nucleotides read TGCGCCAGCAGTGATCATGGACAGGGGGCATCAGATACGCAGTATTTT. This gives the protein CASSDHGQGASDTQYF. The chain carries TRBV10-2 and TRBJ2-3, with 11 positions matching TRBD1. The germline CDR1 and CDR2 sequences are WSHSY and SAAADI. CDR3 length equals 16 residues. V lost 3 bases to trimming and J lost 4 bases; unmatched junction nucleotides: 6.

CDR3 loop: CASRETQGANQPQHF. The CDR3 DNA reads as TGTGCCAGCAGGGAAACCCAGGGGGCGAACCAGCCCCAGCATTTT. V is TRBV6-6 and J is TRBJ1-5; 8 nucleotides agree with TRBD1. V was pared by 6 bases and J by 7 bases, with 11 bases of the junction left unmatched. The CDR3 is 15 residues long. The germline V gene has CDR1 MNHNY and CDR2 SVGAGI (reference sequence).

The chain recombines TRBV5-1 with TRBJ2-1; no clear D. Trimming shortened V by 2 bases and J by 6 bases, and 9 bases separated the two germline ends. In germline, CDR1 is SGHRS, CDR2 YFSETQ. The CDR3 has 13 amino acids. CDR3 loop: CASSFGPPNEQFF. The CDR3, as DNA: TGCGCCAGCAGCTTTGGACCGCCCAATGAGCAGTTCTTC.

Concerning this clone itself: One junction end disagrees with the germline gene, perhaps due to a read error. The chain combines TRBV5-1 with TRBJ2-6; D unclear. This CDR3 contains 16 residues. Germline V CDR1 and CDR2: SGHRS, YFSETQ. CDR3 loop: CASSLGSYSGANVLTF. CDR3 sequence (DNA): TGCGCCAGCAGTTTGGGCAGCTACTCTGGGGCCAACGTCCTGACTTTC.

This clone came up a few times. This chain connects TRBV19 to TRBJ1-1, with D maybe TRBD1 (6 bases). Trimming removed 6 bases at V and 3 bases at J, with 14 bases between. CDR1 is LNHDA, CDR2 SQIVND, per germline (reference sequence). CDR3 size: 14 residues. Here the CDR3 reads CASSAVQGYTEAFF. DNA for the CDR3: TGTGCCAGTAGCGCCGTACAGGGATACACTGAAGCTTTCTTT.

This clone was counted only a few times. One end of the junction fails to match germline, which may point to a read error. The DNA of the CDR3 is TGTGCTAGCAGCCTAGGAGGGTCCTTGTCCCTCCACTTT. Translation gives CASSLGGSLSLHF. The J gene is TRBJ1-6, the V gene TRBV7-7; D unclear. CDR1 and CDR2 from the germline V gene are SSHAT and FNYEAQ (reference sequence). This CDR3 comprises 13 residues.

The CDR3 bases are TGCGCCAGCAGCTTGATCTCTAGCGGGGGGTTTAATGAGCAGTTCTTC. The encoded protein is CASSLISSGGFNEQFF. The chain recombines TRBV5-1 with TRBJ2-1; 11 nucleotides agree with TRBD2. V trimming: 1 base; J trimming: 7 bases; junction bases outside the gene matches: 7. Per germline, CDR1 SGHRS and CDR2 YFSETQ. There are 16 residues in the CDR3. Full variable domain (remainder filled in from reference TRBV5-1 and TRBJ2-1): KAGVTQTPRYLIKTRGQQVTLSCSPISGHRSVSWYQQTPGQGLQFLFEYFSETQRNKGNFPGRFSGRQFSNSRSEMNVSTLELGDSALYLCASSLISSGGFNEQFFGPGTRLTVL.

This clone came up a few times. The chain links TRBV25-1 to TRBJ2-1; 7 bases line up with TRBD1. The CDR3 sequence is 13 residues long. The J segment lost 6 bases and the V segment lost 5 bases, leaving 4 bases of the junction unmatched. The germline gives CDR1 MGHDK, CDR2 SYGVNS. The CDR3 spells CASSPRTGNEQFF. The CDR3 DNA follows: TGTGCCAGCAGTCCACGGACAGGCAATGAGCAGTTCTTC. Supplemented by reference TRBV25-1 and TRBJ2-1, the full variable domain reads EADIYQTPRYLVIGTGKKITLECSQTMGHDKMYWYQQDPGMELHLIHYSYGVNSTEKGDLSSESTVSRIRTEHFPLTLESARPSHTSQYLCASSPRTGNEQFFGPGTRLTVL.

CDR3 protein: CASSLLVNTEAFF. The CDR3 DNA follows: TGTGCCAGCAGTTTGCTAGTAAACACTGAAGCTTTCTTT. The rearrangement uses TRBV28 and TRBJ1-1; D remains unclear. The CDR3 spans 13 residues. Germline-derived CDR1 and CDR2 are MDHEN and SYDVKM. Trimming removed 3 bases at V and 2 bases at J, with 7 bases between.

This clone has only one observation. This chain uses TRBV19 with TRBJ2-7, with D uncertain. Germline loops: CDR1 LNHDA, CDR2 SQIVND (reference sequence). The CDR3 runs to 15 residues. The germline V and J ends were trimmed by 7 bases and 0 bases, with 16 bases remaining between them. The CDR3 sequence: CASTPSGGRSYEQYF. The CDR3 DNA sequence: TGTGCCAGTACCCCCAGTGGCGGTCGCTCCTACGAGCAGTACTTC.

CDR3 coding DNA: TGTGCCAGCAGCTCCAATAGGAGACTAGCGGGAGGGGGCACCGGGGAGCTGTTTTTT. The encoded protein is CASSSNRRLAGGGTGELFF. The gene calls are TRBV7-9 and TRBJ2-2; 14 bases map to TRBD2. Trimming cost V 4 bases and J 4 bases; bases outside gene matches: 11. Germline V lookup: CDR1 SEHNR, CDR2 FQNEAQ (reference sequence). The CDR3 runs to 19 residues.

The chain couples TRBV7-9 to TRBJ1-2, with TRBD1 as a possible D gene (5 bases). The CDR3 covers 15 residues. Trimming pared 2 bases from V and 4 bases from J, leaving 14 bases between. CDR1 and CDR2 from the germline V gene are SEHNR and FQNEAQ (reference sequence). The CDR3 is CASSLPGTLTYGYTF. CDR3 sequence (DNA): TGTGCCAGCAGCTTACCCGGGACTCTTACCTATGGCTACACCTTC.

A single count supports this clone. This sequence joins TRBV30 and TRBJ2-5; perhaps TRBD1 as D (6 bases). V lost 8 bases and J lost 4, with 17 bases in between. The length of the CDR3 is 13 residues. Looked up from germline, CDR1 is GTSNPN and CDR2 is SVGIG (reference sequence). Here the CDR3 reads CAGDKLRGETQYF. In DNA, the CDR3 is TGTGCCGGGGACAAACTCAGGGGAGAGACCCAGTACTTC. Complete variable domain (other parts from reference TRBV30 and TRBJ2-5): SQTIHQWPATLVQPVGSPLSLECTVEGTSNPNLYWYRQAAGRGLQLLFYSVGIGQISSEVPQNLSASRPQDRQFILSSKKLLLSDSGFYLCAGDKLRGETQYFGPGTRLLVL.

The V and J genes are TRBV6-6 and TRBJ2-5; tentative D call: TRBD2 (6 bases). Germline lookup yields CDR1 MNHNY and CDR2 SVGAGI (reference sequence). This CDR3 spans 16 amino acids. V was cut by 5 bases and J by 5 bases, with 21 bases left in between. CDR3 nucleotide sequence: TGTGCCAGCAGTCTTAGGGGACGGGGGAACAGGGAGACCCAGTACTTC. This encodes CASSLRGRGNRETQYF.

In this sample, this clone turned up a few times. The V gene is TRBV7-9, the J gene TRBJ2-5; weak D call: TRBD2 (6 bases). The CDR3 covers 15 residues. Germline CDR1 SEHNR, CDR2 FQNEAQ (reference sequence). V was cut by 3 bases and J by 4 bases, with 15 bases left in between. The CDR3 coding sequence is TGTGCCAGCAGCTTCGACGGGAGTTCGGGAGAGACCCAGTACTTC. It is translated as CASSFDGSSGETQYF.

The chain carries TRBV19 and TRBJ2-3, with 12 bases identical to TRBD2. With V trimmed by 5 bases and J by 3 bases, 6 bases remained unmatched. CDR1 is LNHDA and CDR2 is SQIVND in the germline V gene (reference sequence). The CDR3 loop spans 16 amino acids. This CDR3 is CASSARLAGETDTQYF. The CDR3 DNA sequence: TGTGCCAGTAGTGCGAGACTAGCGGGAGAAACAGATACGCAGTATTTT. Supplemented by reference TRBV19 and TRBJ2-3, the full variable domain reads DGGITQSPKYLFRKEGQNVTLSCEQNLNHDAMYWYRQDPGQGLRLIYYSQIVNDFQKGDIAEGYSVSREKKESFPLTVTSAQKNPTAFYLCASSARLAGETDTQYFGPGTRLTVL.

This chain connects TRBV27 to TRBJ1-1; tentative D call: TRBD1 (6 bases). The V gene lost 9 bases and the J gene lost 0 bases, with 11 bases spanning the gap. The germline V gene has CDR1 MNHEY and CDR2 SMNVEV (reference sequence). The CDR3 loop spans 13 amino acids. The CDR3 here is CASRGVVNTEAFF. CDR3 DNA: TGTGCCAGTAGGGGGGTCGTGAACACTGAAGCTTTCTTT.

The chain recombines TRBV4-1 with TRBJ1-2; D remains ambiguous. The germline gives CDR1 MGHRA, CDR2 YSYEKL. Trimming removed 0 bases from V and 5 bases from J, with 16 bases in between. CDR3 size: 16 residues. CDR3 protein: CASSQEGGTRGYGYTF. For the CDR3, the DNA is TGCGCCAGCAGCCAAGAAGGCGGAACTCGGGGTTATGGCTACACCTTC.

The chain uses TRBV5-1 and TRBJ2-7; 14 positions agree with TRBD2. This CDR3 is 15 amino acids long. V was clipped by 4 bases and J by 10 bases; unmatched bases: 10. The germline CDR1 and CDR2 sequences are SGHRS and YFSETQ. The CDR3, as DNA: TGCGCCAGCAGCATACAGGGACTAGCGGGAGAAGAACAGTACTTC. Translation: CASSIQGLAGEEQYF.

The chain employs TRBV6-6 and TRBJ1-1; possible D gene TRBD1, 5 bases. This CDR3 contains 13 residues. Trimming cost V 6 bases and J 4 bases, with 12 bases left between them. Germline V lookup: CDR1 MNHNY, CDR2 SVGAGI (reference sequence). CDR3 in amino acids: CASSPRGLTEAFF. The CDR3 DNA sequence: TGTGCCAGCAGCCCCCGGGGCCTCACTGAAGCTTTCTTT.